Each of the 13 T cell receptor beta chains below was sequenced from the same sample in a study of prognosis after radiotherapy for stage I lung cancer. Multiplex PCR, run in two rounds, amplified TCR beta CDR3 from genomic DNA. With primers specific to each TRBV and TRBJ gene, the first-round PCR was performed. TCRdb fed the multiplex PCR reads into MiXCR, producing one record per CDR3 protein. The sample records over 14,000 distinct CDR3 sequences, 25% to 30% being singletons. The specimen comprised PBMCs, sampled before or after stereotactic body radiation therapy (not recorded which). These receptors were collected from a donor of 50 years or more with non-small cell lung cancer.

By share, this clonotype counts as medium-sized. The CDR3, as DNA: TGCGCCAGCAGCTTACAAGGGGAAGAGACCCAGTACTTC. This codes for CASSLQGEETQYF. This chain connects TRBV5-1 to TRBJ2-5, with D maybe TRBD1 (5 bases). Germline CDR1 SGHRS, CDR2 YFSETQ. The V gene lost 2 bases and the J gene lost 3 bases, with 8 bases spanning the gap. The CDR3 contains 13 residues. The full variable domain, its missing parts supplied by reference TRBV5-1 and TRBJ2-5, is KAGVTQTPRYLIKTRGQQVTLSCSPISGHRSVSWYQQTPGQGLQFLFEYFSETQRNKGNFPGRFSGRQFSNSRSEMNVSTLELGDSALYLCASSLQGEETQYFGPGTRLLVL.

The table lists this clonotype with many counts. The chain links TRBV7-9 to TRBJ1-5; TRBD1 is a possible D gene (5 bases). Germline values: CDR1 SEHNR, CDR2 FQNEAQ (reference sequence). V lost 5 bases and J 4 bases, leaving 15 bases between the germline ends. This CDR3 is built from 15 residues. The chain's CDR3 is CASSPLVAGNQPQHF. CDR3 nucleotides: TGTGCCAGCAGCCCCCTTGTGGCAGGGAATCAGCCCCAGCATTTT.

This clonotype was counted at least ten times. The J gene is TRBJ2-5, the V gene TRBV12-3 or TRBV12-4; either TRBD1 or TRBD2 may fit D (5 bases each). This CDR3 is built from 13 residues. V dropped 6 bases and J dropped 9 bases, with 17 bases sitting between them. The CDR3 nucleotides are TGTGCCAGCAGCCACTACACCCGAGGGGCCCAGTACTTC. This sequence encodes CASSHYTRGAQYF.

This clonotype was picked up many times. The J gene is TRBJ2-7, the V gene TRBV7-9, with a possible D match to TRBD2 (6 bases). The CDR3 is made up of 16 amino acids. Trimming left V 4 bases short and J 0 bases short, with 16 bases between. CDR1 and CDR2 (germline): SEHNR, FQNEAQ (reference sequence). CDR3 nucleotide sequence: TGTGCCAGCAGCTCGGCAAGCGGGCGGAGCTCCTACGAGCAGTACTTC. Translating it yields CASSSASGRSSYEQYF. Full variable domain (rest looked up from reference TRBV7-9 and TRBJ2-7): DTGVSQNPRHKITKRGQNVTFRCDPISEHNRLYWYRQTLGQGPEFLTYFQNEAQLEKSRLLSDRFSAERPKGSFSTLEIQRTEQGDSAMYLCASSSASGRSSYEQYFGPGTRLTVT.

This clonotype is medium-sized by share. The chain couples TRBV12-3 or TRBV12-4 to TRBJ1-6, with 10 bases fitting TRBD1. Trimming cost V 6 bases and J 10 bases; bases outside gene matches: 3. The CDR3 has 13 residues. The CDR3 spells CASRRGQGSPLHF. Here the CDR3 DNA reads TGTGCCAGCAGAAGGGGACAGGGGTCACCCCTCCACTTT.

This clonotype was seen many times. The rearrangement links TRBV12-3 or TRBV12-4 to TRBJ1-1, with TRBD1 matching over 8 bases. This CDR3 has 16 residues. Losses at the gene ends were 1 base for V and 4 bases for J; bases not matched to a gene: 8. CDR3 residues: CASSLGTGFWSTEAFF. In nucleotides, the CDR3 is TGTGCCAGCAGTTTAGGGACAGGGTTTTGGAGCACTGAAGCTTTCTTT.

In the case of this clonotype: The junction departs from germline at one end; a sequencing error may be responsible. The chain employs TRBV20-1 and TRBJ1-1; 7 nucleotides agree with TRBD1. Germline assignment: CDR1 DFQATT and CDR2 SNEGSKA (reference sequence). The CDR3 has 14 amino acids. The CDR3 is CGAKHSGGLAEAFF. The CDR3 DNA sequence: TGCGGTGCTAAACACTCAGGGGGGTTGGCTGAAGCTTTCTTT.

A remark on this clonotype: A read error likely explains this, since a far larger clone differs by one base. The V gene is TRBV6-2 or TRBV6-3, the J gene TRBJ2-5, with TRBD1 matching over 8 bases. The CDR3 loop spans 17 amino acids. Germline V CDR1 and CDR2: MNHEY, SVGEGT. The CDR3 is CASIYSIPGQAKETQYF. The CDR3 DNA follows: TGTGCCAGCATTTACTCGATCCCGGGACAGGCCAAAGAGACCCAGTACTTC.

In its sample, this clonotype was seen many times. The V call is TRBV24-1, the J call TRBJ2-4, with D hard to call. This CDR3 contains 14 residues. Germline V lookup: CDR1 KGHDR, CDR2 SFDVKD. V was clipped by 3 bases and J by 0 bases, with 5 bases between them. CDR3 in amino acids: CATSDVRAKNIQYF. Here the CDR3 DNA reads TGTGCCACCAGTGATGTAAGAGCCAAAAACATTCAGTACTTC.

As concerns this clonotype: A far bigger clonotype differs at one base, so this is likely a read error. This chain connects TRBV7-2 to TRBJ2-1; 7 positions match TRBD2. This CDR3 spans 16 amino acids. After removal of 9 bases from V and 4 bases from J, the junction contained 15 bases not matched to a gene. Germline V gene lookup returns CDR1 SGHTA and CDR2 FQGNSA. The CDR3 reads CASSIAGERGYNEQFF. In DNA form, the CDR3 reads TGTGCCAGTAGTATAGCCGGGGAGCGGGGTTACAATGAGCAGTTCTTC.

This clonotype was seen many times. The genes are TRBV7-9 and TRBJ1-4, with 7 positions matching TRBD1. The CDR3 extends over 17 amino acids. The ends lost 5 bases at V and 0 bases at J; junction bases unmatched: 9. CDR1 is SEHNR and CDR2 is FQNEAQ in the germline V gene (reference sequence). This CDR3 reads CASSHSKQGTTNEKLFF. As DNA, the CDR3 is TGTGCCAGCAGCCACTCAAAACAGGGGACAACTAATGAAAAACTGTTTTTT.

This clonotype was counted many times. The chain is built from TRBV20-1 and TRBJ2-7; D may be TRBD2 (6 bases). CDR1 and CDR2 (germline): DFQATT, SNEGSKA (reference sequence). The CDR3 extends over 14 amino acids. The ends were cut back, 3 bases at V and 10 bases at J, with 22 bases in the middle. In DNA form, the CDR3 reads TGCAGTGCTAGTGTGGCGGGACCGACTATGCGACAGTACTTC. Its translation: CSASVAGPTMRQYF.

This chain joins TRBV5-1 and TRBJ2-1; D gene ambiguous. There are 15 residues in the CDR3. Germline V gene sequence: CDR1 SGHRS, CDR2 YFSETQ. Deletions cut 4 bases from V and 0 bases from J, with 11 bases between. CDR3 region: CASSVLASSYNEQFF. In DNA form, the CDR3 reads TGCGCCAGCAGCGTCCTGGCCTCCTCCTACAATGAGCAGTTCTTC.